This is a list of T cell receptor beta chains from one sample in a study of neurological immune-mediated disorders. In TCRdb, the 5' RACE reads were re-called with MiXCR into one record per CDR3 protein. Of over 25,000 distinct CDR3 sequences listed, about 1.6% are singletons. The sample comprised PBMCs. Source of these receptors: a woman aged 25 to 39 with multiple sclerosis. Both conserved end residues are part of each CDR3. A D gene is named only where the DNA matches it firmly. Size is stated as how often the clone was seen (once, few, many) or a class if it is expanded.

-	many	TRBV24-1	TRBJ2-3	TGTGCCACCAGTGATGTCGGGGGACCCCGCACAGATACGCAGTATTTT	CATSDVGGPRTDTQYF
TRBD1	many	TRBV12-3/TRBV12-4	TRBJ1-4	TGTGCCAGCAGTAACCGGGACAGGGTGTTTTTT	CASSNRDRVFF
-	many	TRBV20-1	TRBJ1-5	TGCAGTGCCGGCAGGTCTAGCAATCAGCCCCAGCATTTT	CSAGRSSNQPQHF
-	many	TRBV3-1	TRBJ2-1	TGTGCCAGCAGCCAAGAACCCGGTAATGAGCAGTTCTTC	CASSQEPGNEQFF
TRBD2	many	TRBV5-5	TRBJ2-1	TGTGCCAGCAGCTTGGCGGGGGGGCGGGGTAATGAGCAGTTCTTC	CASSLAGGRGNEQFF
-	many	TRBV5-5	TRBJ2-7	TGTGCCAGCAGCTTGCTGGGGGGTAGGTCCTACGAGCAGTACTTC	CASSLLGGRSYEQYF
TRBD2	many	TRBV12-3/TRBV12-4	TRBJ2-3	TGTGCCAGCAGAAACCGCGGGGGTACTAGCACAGATACGCAGTATTTT	CASRNRGGTSTDTQYF
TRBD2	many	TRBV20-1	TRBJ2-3	TGCAGTGCTAGATTCCCTAGCGGGGGGCGAGATACGCAGTATTTT	CSARFPSGGRDTQYF
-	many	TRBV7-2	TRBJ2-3	TGTGCCAGCAGCTTACAGCCGATCACAGATACGCAGTATTTT	CASSLQPITDTQYF
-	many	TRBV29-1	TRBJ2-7	TGCAGCGTTGGCCAGGCGGAGCAGTACTTC	CSVGQAEQYF
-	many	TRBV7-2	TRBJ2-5	TGTGCCAGCAGCTTATTTCTAAACTTGGGGCAAGAGACCCAGTACTTC	CASSLFLNLGQETQYF
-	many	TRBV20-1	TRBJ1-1	TGCAGTGCTATTGGCAGGGCAGTCACTGAAGCTTTCTTT	CSAIGRAVTEAFF
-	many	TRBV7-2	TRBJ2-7	TGTGCCAGCAACATTCCTCCGGGACATGGGTACTTC	CASNIPPGHGYF
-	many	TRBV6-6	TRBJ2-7	TGTGCCAGCAGCCGAGGTAGCTACGAGCAGTACTTC	CASSRGSYEQYF
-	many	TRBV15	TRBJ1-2	TGTGCCACCAGCACCCTCGGGACTGCCTATGGCTACACCTTC	CATSTLGTAYGYTF